The entry below gives a single T cell receptor (beta chain) sequence along with its context. What it recognizes is unknown. These data are taken from a study of lymphopenia after photon versus proton radiotherapy. Study-wide points: Under photons, naive T cells and diversity fell while effector/memory populations rose.

Clones were sequenced by immunoSEQ multiplex PCR, and TCRdb holds only the in-frame ones, with some missing. The table records around 28,000 clones, 65% to 85% of them present only once. CDR1 MDHEN and CDR2 SYDVKM come from the germline V gene. There are 12 residues in the CDR3. V was cut by 7 bases and J by 6 bases, with 10 bases left in between. This clonotype was obtained from a man in his fifties with gastric cancer. This material consisted of peripheral blood, taken from a patient treated with photon-based radiotherapy. This chain uses TRBV28 with TRBJ1-3; D not certain. CDR3 amino acids: CASMSWKNTIYF. The CDR3 DNA sequence: TGTGCCAGCATGTCCTGGAAAAACACCATATATTTT.